One and the same sample provided the 21 T cell receptor beta chains below, sequenced in a study of blood T cell repertoires in COVID-19. Assay used: immunoSEQ multiplex PCR; TCRdb lists only in-frame clones, some missing. The table lists approximately 200,000 clones, about 88% of them singletons. Sample: peripheral blood. Receptor source: a woman in her 30s with active or convalescent COVID-19.

The genes are TRBV5-1 and TRBJ2-7, with D tentatively TRBD1 (6 bases). V was cut by 5 bases and J by 2 bases, with 14 bases left in between. CDR3 length equals 14 residues. Germline CDR1 is SGHRS and CDR2 is YFSETQ. This CDR3 reads CASSSAGTPYEQYF. The CDR3 DNA follows: TGCGCCAGCAGTTCGGCCGGGACACCCTACGAGCAGTACTTC.

V and J are TRBV28 and TRBJ2-5; perhaps TRBD1 as D (6 bases). This CDR3 contains 14 residues. The V and J ends lost 7 bases and 7 bases respectively, with 19 bases between them. CDR1 and CDR2 from the germline V gene are MDHEN and SYDVKM. CDR3 nucleotide sequence: TGTGCCAGCACGCCTGGGAGACAGGTTGGGACCCAGTACTTC. The encoded protein is CASTPGRQVGTQYF.

The genes are TRBV28 and TRBJ2-7; 9 bases map to TRBD1. Germline V gives CDR1 MDHEN, CDR2 SYDVKM. The CDR3 runs to 14 residues. V lost 5 bases to trimming and J lost 3 bases; unmatched junction nucleotides: 5. The CDR3 nucleotides read TGTGCCAGCAGTCTCCGGGACAGGGTCTACGAGCAGTACTTC. This codes for CASSLRDRVYEQYF.

The V and J genes are TRBV5-1 and TRBJ2-2; possibly TRBD1 for D (6 bases). Trimming left V 4 bases short and J 0 bases short, with 13 bases between. Germline-derived CDR1 and CDR2 are SGHRS and YFSETQ. This CDR3 has 16 amino acids. The CDR3 is CASSARGYANTGELFF. CDR3 sequence (DNA): TGCGCCAGCAGCGCCAGGGGTTACGCGAACACCGGGGAGCTGTTTTTT. The full variable domain, in which reference TRBV5-1 and TRBJ2-2 provide the parts outside the CDR3, is KAGVTQTPRYLIKTRGQQVTLSCSPISGHRSVSWYQQTPGQGLQFLFEYFSETQRNKGNFPGRFSGRQFSNSRSEMNVSTLELGDSALYLCASSARGYANTGELFFGEGSRLTVL.

This chain links TRBV5-1 with TRBJ1-1; TRBD1 matches 7 bases. The CDR3 has 14 amino acids. With V trimmed by 4 bases and J by 4 bases, 7 bases remained unmatched. Germline CDR1 SGHRS, CDR2 YFSETQ. CDR3 nucleotide sequence: TGCGCCAGCAGCCCAAACGGACAGGCCACTGAAGCTTTCTTT. As protein: CASSPNGQATEAFF.

The gene calls are TRBV28 and TRBJ1-1, with D perhaps matching TRBD1 (6 bases). Germline V gene lookup returns CDR1 MDHEN and CDR2 SYDVKM. The CDR3 length is 16 residues. Trimming removed 3 bases at V and 5 bases at J, with 19 bases between. The CDR3 is CASSFGMGRGKTEAFF. CDR3 in DNA: TGTGCCAGCAGTTTCGGGATGGGCAGGGGTAAGACTGAAGCTTTCTTT.

The chain carries TRBV9 and TRBJ2-6, with D tentatively TRBD2 (6 bases). Trimming cost V 3 bases and J 0 bases, with 13 bases left between them. Per germline, CDR1 SGDLS and CDR2 YYNGEE. The CDR3 runs 17 residues. The CDR3 region is CASSASGRFSGANVLTF. As DNA, the CDR3 is TGTGCCAGCAGCGCAAGCGGGCGTTTCTCTGGGGCCAACGTCCTGACTTTC.

This chain joins TRBV4-2 and TRBJ2-5; D is possibly TRBD1 (6 bases). Trimming cost V 1 base and J 6 bases, with 18 bases left between them. The CDR3 is 16 amino acids. CDR1 is LGHNA, CDR2 YNFKEQ, per germline. The CDR3 DNA is TGTGCCAGCAGCCAAGGGGCCAGGGCAGGGGCCAAGACCCAGTACTTC. Residues: CASSQGARAGAKTQYF.

V usage is TRBV14 and J usage is TRBJ1-1, with D unclear. V was clipped by 6 bases and J by 0 bases, with 8 bases between them. This CDR3 comprises 13 residues. Germline CDR1 SGHDN, CDR2 FVKESK. This CDR3 reads CASSQDLNTEAFF. CDR3 DNA sequence: TGTGCCAGCAGTCAGGACTTGAACACTGAAGCTTTCTTT.

This chain joins TRBV11-2 and TRBJ1-1; possible D gene TRBD1, 5 bases. Trimming removed 2 bases at V and 0 bases at J, with 13 bases between. This CDR3 has 16 amino acids. Germline assignment: CDR1 SGHAT and CDR2 FQNNGV. CDR3 residues: CASSLFAADMNTEAFF. In DNA, the CDR3 is TGTGCCAGCAGCTTATTTGCGGCGGACATGAACACTGAAGCTTTCTTT.

The V gene is TRBV9, the J gene TRBJ1-1, with 7 bases identical to TRBD1. The junction had 12 bases not matched to a gene; V was cut back by 4 bases and J by 6 bases. Germline loops: CDR1 SGDLS, CDR2 YYNGEE. The CDR3 runs 15 residues. CDR3 nucleotides: TGTGCCAGCAGCCCTCGCCGACAGGGACTTTCTGAAGCTTTCTTT. This gives the protein CASSPRRQGLSEAFF.

The chain uses TRBV3-1 (or the pseudogene TRBV3-2) and TRBJ2-5; 7 nucleotides match TRBD1. This CDR3 comprises 15 residues. Germline assignment: CDR1 LGHDT and CDR2 YNNKEL (reference sequence). V dropped 3 bases and J dropped 5; count of bases not matched to a gene: 9. The CDR3 sequence: CASSHRQGLGETQYF. As DNA, the CDR3 is TGTGCCAGCAGCCATCGACAGGGCCTCGGGGAGACCCAGTACTTC.

The V gene is TRBV19, the J gene TRBJ2-7, with a possible D match to TRBD2 (6 bases). The CDR3 loop spans 13 amino acids. CDR1 and CDR2 from the germline V gene are LNHDA and SQIVND (reference sequence). V was cut by 4 bases and J by 4 bases, with 11 bases left in between. CDR3 sequence reads: CASSTREPYEQYF. The CDR3 DNA reads as TGTGCCAGTAGTACCCGGGAGCCGTACGAGCAGTACTTC.

The chain uses TRBV10-3 and TRBJ1-4; D perhaps matches TRBD1 (5 bases). This CDR3 is 14 amino acids long. The germline V gene encodes CDR1 ENHRY and CDR2 SYGVKD. The V and J ends lost 0 bases and 8 bases respectively, with 10 bases between them. The CDR3 sequence is CAISESQGGEKLFF. In DNA, the CDR3 is TGTGCCATCAGTGAGTCGCAGGGAGGAGAAAAACTGTTTTTT.

V usage is TRBV5-4 and J usage is TRBJ2-1; 11 bases fit TRBD2. This CDR3 spans 19 amino acids. The V gene end was trimmed by 0 bases and the J gene end by 4 bases; junction bases not matched to a gene: 12. Germline-derived CDR1 and CDR2 are SGHNT and YYREEE (reference sequence). The CDR3 DNA is TGTGCCAGCAGCTTGGCCAATGCGCTAGCGGGAGGTTTGTACAATGAGCAGTTCTTC. This sequence encodes CASSLANALAGGLYNEQFF.

The chain uses TRBV4-2 and TRBJ1-6; D might be TRBD1 (6 bases). The CDR3 has 16 residues. Germline CDR1 is LGHNA and CDR2 is YNFKEQ. V was clipped by 0 bases and J by 10 bases, with 16 bases between them. The CDR3 here is CASSQDGGSGGSPLHF. CDR3 DNA: TGTGCCAGCAGCCAAGATGGGGGCTCGGGCGGGTCACCCCTCCACTTT.

The chain couples TRBV5-1 to TRBJ2-1; TRBD2 matches 8 bases. V was clipped by 0 bases and J by 3 bases; unmatched bases: 5. The germline V gene has CDR1 SGHRS and CDR2 YFSETQ. The CDR3 extends over 16 amino acids. As DNA, the CDR3 is TGCGCCAGCAGCTTGGTTTCCGCGGGGGGCTACAATGAGCAGTTCTTC. Translation gives CASSLVSAGGYNEQFF.

The CDR3 sequence: CASSTGTGGEKLFF. The CDR3 DNA sequence: TGTGCCAGCAGCACCGGGACAGGGGGGGAAAAACTGTTTTTT. The chain joins TRBV5-6 to TRBJ1-4; 11 bases match TRBD1. Germline V gives CDR1 SGHDT, CDR2 YYEEEE. This CDR3 comprises 14 residues. V gave up 4 bases and J gave up 8 bases; unmatched junction bases: 4.

The V gene is TRBV5-8, the J gene TRBJ1-3; D remains unclear. In germline, CDR1 is SGHTS, CDR2 YDEGEE. Trimming removed 1 base at V and 4 bases at J, with 9 bases between. The CDR3 consists of 14 residues. CDR3 nucleotides: TGTGCCAGCAGCTTGATCCGGGGAGGAAACACCATATATTTT. Its translation: CASSLIRGGNTIYF.

The V and J genes are TRBV9 and TRBJ1-1; TRBD1 aligns across 7 bases. The CDR3 loop spans 15 amino acids. Germline V gene data show CDR1 as SGDLS and CDR2 as YYNGEE. The V gene end was trimmed by 0 bases and the J gene end by 5 bases; junction bases not matched to a gene: 7. The CDR3 loop is CASSVVAGGWTEAFF. CDR3 nucleotides: TGTGCCAGCAGCGTAGTGGCAGGGGGTTGGACTGAAGCTTTCTTT.

The chain combines TRBV12-3 or TRBV12-4 with TRBJ1-1; D might be TRBD1 (6 bases). Trimming left V 5 bases short and J 11 bases short, with 15 bases between. CDR3 length: 12 residues. CDR3 bases: TGTGCCAGCAGTCCAAGACAGGTTTGGGCTTTCTTT. It codes for CASSPRQVWAFF.